These T cell receptor beta chains were read from a single sample in a study of blood T cell repertoires in COVID-19. Sequencing was performed with immunoSEQ multiplex PCR; in TCRdb, only in-frame clones are kept and a portion is missing. The sample lists approximately 120,000 clones, roughly 74% seen once, with about 6.3% in the top ten. Sequences were obtained from peripheral blood. These receptors were taken from a man of 80 years or more with COVID-19, enrolled during active disease. CDR3s include the opening cysteine and the closing phenylalanine or tryptophan. D genes are given only for firm matches. Where a row states a size, it is once, few, many or the class of an expanded clone; other rows omit it.

-,TRBD1,14,TRBJ1-3,TRBV19,TGTGCCAGTAGTATGAGGACAGGAGGAAACACCATATATTTT,CASSMRTGGNTIYF
once,TRBD1,15,TRBJ2-7,TRBV5-1,TGCGCCAGCAGCTTGACGGGACAGAGTTCCTACGAGCAGTACTTC,CASSLTGQSSYEQYF
-,TRBD2,15,TRBJ2-1,TRBV19,TGTGCCAGTAGTTGGGGACTAGCGGGAGTGAATGAGCAGTTCTTC,CASSWGLAGVNEQFF
once,TRBD1,13,TRBJ1-1,TRBV3-1/TRBV3-2,TGTGCCAGCAGCGGACAGGGGGGCACTGAAGCTTTCTTT,CASSGQGGTEAFF
-,-,15,TRBJ1-6,TRBV6-5,TGTGCCAGCACCTCGCTTTTACAGGGTCGGTCACCCCTCCACTTT,CASTSLLQGRSPLHF
-,TRBD1,14,TRBJ2-4,TRBV18,TGTGCCAGCTCATCGACAGGGGGCGAAAACATTCAGTACTTC,CASSSTGGENIQYF
-,TRBD1,14,TRBJ2-1,TRBV28,TGTGCCAGCAGAATTCCGGGACAGGGTACTGAGCAGTTCTTC,CASRIPGQGTEQFF
-,-,15,TRBJ1-5,TRBV2,TGTGCCAGCAGTGACCCTAACAGGGTGAGTCAGCCCCAGCATTTT,CASSDPNRVSQPQHF
-,TRBD1,14,TRBJ1-2,TRBV3-1/TRBV3-2,TGTGCCAGCAGCCCGGGACAGGGGAACTATGGCTACACCTTC,CASSPGQGNYGYTF
-,-,14,TRBJ2-7,TRBV7-2,TGTGCCAGCAGCTTAAGCTTTATTTCCTACGAGCAGTACTTC,CASSLSFISYEQYF
-,TRBD1,14,TRBJ2-5,TRBV13,TGTGCCAGCAGGCAACAGGGGGCAGGGGAGACCCAGTACTTC,CASRQQGAGETQYF
once,TRBD1,16,TRBJ1-1,TRBV7-2,TGTGCCAGCAGCTACTCCGGGACAGGGGGACGAACTGAAGCTTTCTTT,CASSYSGTGGRTEAFF
-,TRBD2,16,TRBJ2-5,TRBV2,TGTGCCAGCAGTGAAGGTCTAGCGGGGGACCAAGAGACCCAGTACTTC,CASSEGLAGDQETQYF
-,TRBD1,14,TRBJ2-1,TRBV18,TGTGCCAGCTCACCGCCACGGACAGGGAATGAGCAGTTCTTC,CASSPPRTGNEQFF
-,-,14,TRBJ1-1,TRBV30,TGTGCCTGGAGTGGCGCGCCCGGTTGGACTGAAGCTTTCTTT,CAWSGAPGWTEAFF
many,TRBD2,16,TRBJ2-1,TRBV10-1,TGCGCCAGCAGTGAGTCCCTAGCGGGAGCTTTCAATGAGCAGTTCTTC,CASSESLAGAFNEQFF
once,-,15,TRBJ2-2,TRBV7-3,TGTGCCAGCAGCCCGACCGTAGGGGACACCGGGGAGCTGTTTTTT,CASSPTVGDTGELFF
-,TRBD1,15,TRBJ2-2,TRBV6-1,TGTGCCAGCAGTGAAATAGGGGGCTTTACCGGGGAGCTGTTTTTT,CASSEIGGFTGELFF
-,-,14,TRBJ2-2,TRBV9,TGTGCCAGCAGCGTTGGACTGGCCACCGGGGAGCTGTTTTTT,CASSVGLATGELFF
-,TRBD2,16,TRBJ2-3,TRBV11-2,TGTGCCAGCAGCCCTTGGAGTAGCGGGAGGGGAGATACGCAGTATTTT,CASSPWSSGRGDTQYF
few,-,13,TRBJ2-5,TRBV3-1/TRBV3-2,TGTGCCAGCAGCCAGGGCAATCAAGAGACCCAGTACTTC,CASSQGNQETQYF
few,TRBD2,13,TRBJ2-1,TRBV28,TGTGCCAGCAATGGCGGGAGGGACAATGAGCAGTTCTTC,CASNGGRDNEQFF
-,-,15,TRBJ2-7,TRBV7-9,TGTGCCAGCAGCTTAGCGGCGGAGGCCTCCTACGAGCAGTACTTC,CASSLAAEASYEQYF
once,-,18,TRBJ2-1,TRBV29-1,TGCAGCGGGACAGGGGTTCGGGAGGGCCCTCGGTCCTACAATGAGCAGTTCTTC,CSGTGVREGPRSYNEQFF
-,-,14,TRBJ2-5,TRBV29-1,TGCAGCGCACCGGATTTGTTGCGGCAAGAGACCCAGTACTTC,CSAPDLLRQETQYF
-,TRBD1,13,TRBJ2-5,TRBV29-1,TGCAGCGCTGGGACAGGGGGACCAACGGCCCAGTACTTC,CSAGTGGPTAQYF
-,-,15,TRBJ1-1,TRBV19,TGTGCCAGTAGTATTTTCGTCTCGGGGAACACTGAAGCTTTCTTT,CASSIFVSGNTEAFF
few,-,11,TRBJ1-1,TRBV29-1,TGCAGCGGCCACATGAACACTGAAGCTTTCTTT,CSGHMNTEAFF
few,TRBD2,16,TRBJ2-1,TRBV15,TGTGCCACCAGCAGGTGGGGACTAGCGGGTAACAATGAGCAGTTCTTC,CATSRWGLAGNNEQFF
-,-,14,TRBJ2-6,TRBV5-1,TGCGCCAGCAGCCCGCTCGGTGGGGCCAACGTCCTGACTTTC,CASSPLGGANVLTF
once,TRBD2,21,TRBJ2-4,TRBV9,TGTGCCAGCAGCGTGTCGGCTTATGGGACTAGCGGGAGGGTAGCCAAAAACATTCAGTACTTC,CASSVSAYGTSGRVAKNIQYF
-,-,13,TRBJ1-4,TRBV5-1,TGCGCCAGCAGTGGGGGGGCAGGTGAAAAACTGTTTTTT,CASSGGAGEKLFF
-,-,13,TRBJ1-4,TRBV12-3/TRBV12-4,TGTGCCAGCAGGCCCGGACAGCAGGAAAAACTGTTTTTT,CASRPGQQEKLFF